This TCR beta chain stems from a study of CD8 T cells in ankylosing spondylitis. The study, taken as a whole, reports: Typical of ankylosing spondylitis blood, it appeared, was a TCR beta motif of about eight highly homologous variants. In ankylosing spondylitis patients, matched synovial fluid reportedly showed significant enrichment of disease-linked clones.

This clonotype was seen a handful of times. The antigen remains undetermined. Between the trimmed V and J ends, which lost 0 bases and 1 base, there was a span of 9 bases. The CDR3 has 15 amino acids. In germline, CDR1 is SEHNR, CDR2 FQNEAQ (reference sequence). TCRdb re-derived calls from the 5' RACE reads in MiXCR, one entry per CDR3 protein. This sample yields fewer than 450,000 distinct CDR3 sequences, of which roughly 18% are seen a single time; about 0.94% belongs to the top ten. This clonotype was obtained from a male donor with ankylosing spondylitis. The sequenced sample consisted of blood, either unsorted or a sorted T cell fraction (not recorded which). J is TRBJ1-1 and V is TRBV7-9; D might be TRBD1 (6 bases). The CDR3: CASSLAGQTNTEAFF. As DNA, the CDR3 is TGTGCCAGCAGCTTAGCGGGACAAACGAACACTGAAGCTTTCTTT.